These T cell receptor beta chains were read from a single sample in a study of control samples from healthy donors and cancer patients. Sequencing was performed with immunoSEQ multiplex PCR; in TCRdb, only in-frame clones are kept and a portion is missing. The sample has 350,000 to 450,000 clones, over 75% seen once. Sequenced sample: PBMCs. The receptors derive from a man aged 35 to 55 with head and neck cancer. CDR3s include the opening cysteine and the closing phenylalanine or tryptophan. The D gene is left open where the match is weak. For some rows the clone size is stated as once, few or many, or as a class when expanded; others skip it.

d_gene	v_gene	abundance	j_gene	CDR3nt	CDR3aa
-	TRBV7-2	-	TRBJ2-3	TGTGCCAGCAGCTTAGCGATTACAGATACGCAGTATTTT	CASSLAITDTQYF
-	TRBV20-1	-	TRBJ1-1	TGCAGTGACACCTACACTGAAGCTTTCTTT	CSDTYTEAFF
-	TRBV11-2	few	TRBJ1-6	TGTGCCAGCAGCCTAACCCGGGGCGACAATTCACCCCTCCACTTT	CASSLTRGDNSPLHF
-	TRBV28	-	TRBJ1-1	TGTGCCAGCAGCTTAAACAGGGAGGTGACTGAAGCTTTCTTT	CASSLNREVTEAFF
-	TRBV6-5	-	TRBJ1-1	TGTGCCAGCGGAGGAGGGACAGAAGCTTTCTTT	CASGGGTEAFF
-	TRBV7-9	-	TRBJ2-7	TGTGCCAGCAGCTGGGGTCTTCCCTACGAGCAGTACTTC	CASSWGLPYEQYF
TRBD1	TRBV5-1	-	TRBJ2-2	TGCGCCAGCAGCCCGACAGGGTACGGGGCCGGGGAGCTGTTTTTT	CASSPTGYGAGELFF
-	TRBV9	-	TRBJ2-7	TGTGCCAGCAGCGACAGGGACACTATCCCCTACGAGCAGTACTTC	CASSDRDTIPYEQYF
TRBD1	TRBV18	-	TRBJ1-6	TGTGCCAGCTCACCCTCTCGGACAGGAGATGATTCACCCCTCCACTTT	CASSPSRTGDDSPLHF
TRBD1	TRBV7-2	once	TRBJ1-5	TGTGCCAGCAGCTTAGAGAGACAGGGTAATCAGCCCCAGCATTTT	CASSLERQGNQPQHF
-	TRBV4-3	few	TRBJ1-5	TGCGCCAGCAGCCAAGATTACGGACAGCCCCAGCATTTT	CASSQDYGQPQHF
-	TRBV5-1	-	TRBJ2-3	TGCGCCAGCAGCGGCCTTCTAGGGTCCCGCACAGATACGCAGTATTTT	CASSGLLGSRTDTQYF
-	TRBV28	-	TRBJ1-1	TGTGCCAGCACCTTAACAGGCTTCGCTGAAGCTTTCTTT	CASTLTGFAEAFF
-	TRBV19	-	TRBJ2-5	TGTGCCAGTAGTATGTACCAAGAGACCCAGTACTTC	CASSMYQETQYF
TRBD2	TRBV7-3	-	TRBJ2-1	TGTGCCAGCAGCCCAACTGGACTAGCTTACCATGAGCAGTTCTTC	CASSPTGLAYHEQFF
-	TRBV28	-	TRBJ2-5	TGTGCCAGCAGTTTACTCCAGGGCACGACTGAGACCCAGTACTTC	CASSLLQGTTETQYF
-	TRBV24-1	-	TRBJ2-7	TGTGCCACCAGTGACAGGGCGGGCGAGCAGTACTTC	CATSDRAGEQYF
TRBD1	TRBV2	-	TRBJ1-2	TGTGCCAGCGAAGGACAGGGTAGAGGAGGCTACACCTTC	CASEGQGRGGYTF
TRBD1	TRBV29-1	-	TRBJ2-7	TGCAGCGTTGCTGGACAGGGGGGATACGAGCAGTACTTC	CSVAGQGGYEQYF
TRBD1	TRBV10-3	few	TRBJ1-1	TGTGCCATCAGTGTGGGGCAGGGGGACACTGAAGCTTTCTTT	CAISVGQGDTEAFF
-	TRBV4-1	-	TRBJ1-2	TGCGCCAGCAGCCAACCTGATCCAGGTGGCTACACCTTC	CASSQPDPGGYTF
-	TRBV7-2	-	TRBJ2-7	TGTGCCAGCAGCTTAATAAGGGATGGAGAGCAGTACTTC	CASSLIRDGEQYF
-	TRBV9	-	TRBJ2-7	TGTGCCAGCAGCGCAGGGACCGCCTACGAGCAGTACTTC	CASSAGTAYEQYF
TRBD1	TRBV5-4	-	TRBJ2-7	TGTGCCAGCAGCGGACAGGGGGCCTACGAGCAGTACTTC	CASSGQGAYEQYF
-	TRBV9	-	TRBJ2-4	TGTGCCAGCAGCGGGAACACGGACAGAGGGGAGAAAAACATTCAGTACTTC	CASSGNTDRGEKNIQYF
-	TRBV2	-	TRBJ2-7	TGTGCCAGCAAATCAGGGGAAGCGTACGAGCAGTACTTC	CASKSGEAYEQYF
TRBD2	TRBV11-3	-	TRBJ2-3	TGTGCCAGCAGCTCAAAACTAGCGGGCACAGATACGCAGTATTTT	CASSSKLAGTDTQYF
-	TRBV27	-	TRBJ2-1	TGTGCCAGCAACCCGCAGGGGCCATACCGCTCCTACAATGAGCAGTTCTTC	CASNPQGPYRSYNEQFF
-	TRBV2	-	TRBJ2-5	TGTGCCAGCAGTACTGACTTAGCGGAGACCCAGTACTTC	CASSTDLAETQYF
-	TRBV27	-	TRBJ1-1	TGTGCCAGCAGTCAAGGGGTAGGGACCAAACAAGGTGAAGCTTTCTTT	CASSQGVGTKQGEAFF
-	TRBV30	-	TRBJ1-1	TGTGCCCAAAATAAACACAAGAACACTGAAGCTTTCTTT	CAQNKHKNTEAFF